This entry describes one TCR beta chain. The V end lost 1 base, the J end lost 3 bases, and 13 bases lay between the germline ends. Germline-derived CDR1 and CDR2 are DFQATT and SNEGSKA (reference sequence). This CDR3 is built from 14 residues. Total RNA amounts of at least 5 micrograms were extracted per sample. These data originate in a study of blood T cells in healthy people across ages. Using a J-beta primer mix together with a sample-barcoded 5' primer, a second PCR was run for roughly 6 to 12 cycles. TCRdb passed the 5' RACE reads through MiXCR, listing each CDR3 protein once. Here the sample spans around 1,600,000 distinct CDR3 sequences, approximately 43% being singletons.

This receptor was identified in a woman aged 18-30 years in good health. The rearrangement uses TRBV20-1 and TRBJ2-7; D is perhaps TRBD2 (5 bases). The source material was blood. The CDR3 protein is CSARGGTGFYEQYF. CDR3 sequence (DNA): TGCAGTGCTAGAGGAGGAACGGGATTCTACGAGCAGTACTTC.